These T cell receptor beta chains were read from a single sample in a study of human T cells and chemical hapten exposure. TCRdb itself ran the RACE reads through MiXCR, one entry per CDR3 protein. The sample lists a few hundred thousand distinct CDR3 sequences, about 6% seen once, with 5% to 6% in the top ten. The input for sequencing was whole blood, taken in connection with sensitization to the hapten diphenylcyclopropenone (DPC). The receptor source for this set is a woman aged 18-30 years with alopecia areata. Some clones in this sample may be carry-over from other donors' samples. CDR3s leave out the opening cysteine and the closing phenylalanine or tryptophan.

J gene,V gene,CDR3 protein
TRBJ2-3,TRBV28,ASSSPSSGGHTDTQY
TRBJ2-3,TRBV28,ASATGGRARMDTQY
TRBJ2-2,TRBV7-2,ASSFPTGGAVTGELF
TRBJ2-1,TRBV2,ASSDTRYNEQF
TRBJ2-7,TRBV6-2/TRBV6-3,ASSWQNSYEQY
TRBJ2-2,TRBV4-3,ASSQVTSGGAASTGELF
TRBJ2-3,TRBV3-1,ASSHDGLRDTQY
TRBJ1-6,TRBV21-1,ASSKVRDRGQRSPLH
TRBJ1-4,TRBV20-1,SASGQGIGLPLTIEKLF
TRBJ1-6,TRBV6-5,ASSFKPTGTGYYNSPLH
TRBJ1-2,TRBV6-1,ASSENPGTDGYT
TRBJ2-7,TRBV27,ASSSLRPGEQY
TRBJ1-1,TRBV20-1,SARDQMAFRAF
TRBJ1-2,TRBV9,ASSVAGDRGPGYT
TRBJ1-4,TRBV5-1,ASSTEGAPGGEKLF
TRBJ1-1,TRBV12-3/TRBV12-4,ASSLMTSEAF
TRBJ2-3,TRBV7-2,ASSSQDTQY
TRBJ1-6,TRBV6-5,ASKIRGRNSPLH
TRBJ1-1,TRBV6-6,ASIGHMNTEAF
TRBJ2-1,TRBV7-2,ASSSGGSYNEQF
TRBJ1-4,TRBV7-2,ASSLAGDRSEKLF
TRBJ1-2,TRBV19,ASQGQNYGYT
TRBJ2-1,TRBV27,ASTTEGTTQF
TRBJ1-2,TRBV29-1,SVEGDRESYGYT
TRBJ2-7,TRBV3-1,ASSRSGGSSYEQY
TRBJ2-1,TRBV3-1,ASSHLNNEQF
TRBJ1-5,TRBV7-8,ASSSTGGDQPQH
TRBJ2-7,TRBV6-5,ASRPRDTSYEQY
TRBJ1-1,TRBV27,ASSYGGPSNTEAF
TRBJ1-2,TRBV7-9,ASSWDTYGYT
TRBJ1-1,TRBV12-3/TRBV12-4,ASKVEGYTEAF
TRBJ1-6,TRBV20-1,SASRDRDNSPLH
TRBJ2-1,TRBV29-1,SAGGRGEQF
TRBJ2-6,TRBV3-1,ASSRWTSGANVLT
TRBJ2-1,TRBV29-1,SVGSGNEQF
TRBJ1-6,TRBV25-1,ASSETGNSPLH
TRBJ2-1,TRBV29-1,SVGLAGEQF
TRBJ2-5,TRBV2,ASSERPETQY
TRBJ1-4,TRBV6-5,ASSYPGSEKLF
TRBJ1-5,TRBV5-1,ASSLTDPNQPQH
TRBJ2-3,TRBV6-5,ASSYNQPTDTQY
TRBJ1-6,TRBV20-1,SAQPLDSLNSPLH
TRBJ1-5,TRBV28,ASSFVFAQPQH
TRBJ2-3,TRBV28,ASSYRAYTQY